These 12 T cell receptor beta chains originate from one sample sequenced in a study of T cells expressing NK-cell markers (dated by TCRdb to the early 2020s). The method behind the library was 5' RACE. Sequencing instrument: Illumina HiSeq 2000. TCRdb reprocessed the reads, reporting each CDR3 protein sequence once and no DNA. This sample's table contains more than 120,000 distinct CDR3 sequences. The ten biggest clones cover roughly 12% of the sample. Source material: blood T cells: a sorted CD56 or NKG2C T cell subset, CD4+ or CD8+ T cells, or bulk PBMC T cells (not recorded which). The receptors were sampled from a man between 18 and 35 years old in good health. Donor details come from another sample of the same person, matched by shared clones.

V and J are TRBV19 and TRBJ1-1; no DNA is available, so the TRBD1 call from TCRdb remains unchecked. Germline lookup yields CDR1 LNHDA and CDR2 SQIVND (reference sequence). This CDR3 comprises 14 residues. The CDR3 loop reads CASTPGAMNTEAFF.

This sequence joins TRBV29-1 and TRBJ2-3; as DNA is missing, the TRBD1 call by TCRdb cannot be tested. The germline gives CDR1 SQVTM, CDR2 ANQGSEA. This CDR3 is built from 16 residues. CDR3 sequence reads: CSVVVSLKDSTDTQYF.

CDR3 sequence reads: CASSQKETQYF. J is TRBJ2-5 and V is TRBV18. CDR3 length equals 11 residues. Germline CDR1 and CDR2: KGHSH and LQKENI.

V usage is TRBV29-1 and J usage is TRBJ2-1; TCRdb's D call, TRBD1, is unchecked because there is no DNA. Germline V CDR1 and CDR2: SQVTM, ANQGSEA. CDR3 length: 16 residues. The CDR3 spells CSAKPTGDLAHNEQFF.

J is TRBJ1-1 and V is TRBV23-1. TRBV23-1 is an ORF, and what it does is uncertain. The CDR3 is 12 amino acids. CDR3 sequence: CASSQQNTEAFF.

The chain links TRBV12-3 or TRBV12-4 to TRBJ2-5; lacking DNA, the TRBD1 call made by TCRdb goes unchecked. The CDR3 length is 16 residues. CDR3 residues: CASSGDSGAAQETQYF.

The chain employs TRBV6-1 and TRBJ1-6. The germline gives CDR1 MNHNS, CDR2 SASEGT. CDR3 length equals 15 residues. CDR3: CASSEDSYYNSPLHF.

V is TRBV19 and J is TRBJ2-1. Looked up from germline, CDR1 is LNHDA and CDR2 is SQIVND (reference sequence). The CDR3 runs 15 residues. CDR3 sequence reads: CASSIASGAHNEQFF.

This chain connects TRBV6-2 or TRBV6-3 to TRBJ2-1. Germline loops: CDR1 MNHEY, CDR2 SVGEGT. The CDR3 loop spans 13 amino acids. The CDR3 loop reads CASSPTDYNEQFF.

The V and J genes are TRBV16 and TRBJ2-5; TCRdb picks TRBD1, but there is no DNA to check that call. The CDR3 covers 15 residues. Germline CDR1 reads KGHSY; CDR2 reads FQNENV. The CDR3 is CASSRHTGIQETQYF.

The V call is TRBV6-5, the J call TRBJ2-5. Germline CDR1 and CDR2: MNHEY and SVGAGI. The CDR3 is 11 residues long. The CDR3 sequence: CASRHLETQYF.

The chain's CDR3 is CASSRSGETQYF. The rearrangement uses TRBV4-2 and TRBJ2-5; the D gene TCRdb calls, TRBD1, cannot be checked with no DNA. Looked up from germline, CDR1 is LGHNA and CDR2 is YNFKEQ. The CDR3 totals 12 residues.